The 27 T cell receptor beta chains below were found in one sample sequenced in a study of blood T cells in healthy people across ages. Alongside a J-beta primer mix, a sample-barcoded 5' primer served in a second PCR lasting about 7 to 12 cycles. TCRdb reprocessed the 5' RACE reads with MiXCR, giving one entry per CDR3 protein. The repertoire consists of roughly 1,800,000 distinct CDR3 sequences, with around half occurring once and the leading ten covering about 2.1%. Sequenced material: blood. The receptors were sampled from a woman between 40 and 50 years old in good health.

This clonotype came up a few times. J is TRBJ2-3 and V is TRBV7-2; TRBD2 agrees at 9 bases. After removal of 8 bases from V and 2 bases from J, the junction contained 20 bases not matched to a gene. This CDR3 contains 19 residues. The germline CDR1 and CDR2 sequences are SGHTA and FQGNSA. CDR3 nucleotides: TGTGCCAGCCGAGCCAGCCAAAGAAAAGCGGGGGGCGACACAGATACGCAGTATTTT. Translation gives CASRASQRKAGGDTDTQYF.

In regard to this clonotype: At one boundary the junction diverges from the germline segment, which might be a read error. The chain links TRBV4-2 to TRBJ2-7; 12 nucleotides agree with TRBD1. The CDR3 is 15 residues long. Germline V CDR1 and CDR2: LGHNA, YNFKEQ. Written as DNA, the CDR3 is TGTGCCGGCAGCCTCGGGACAGGGGGCGTCTACGAGCAGTACTTC. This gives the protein CAGSLGTGGVYEQYF.

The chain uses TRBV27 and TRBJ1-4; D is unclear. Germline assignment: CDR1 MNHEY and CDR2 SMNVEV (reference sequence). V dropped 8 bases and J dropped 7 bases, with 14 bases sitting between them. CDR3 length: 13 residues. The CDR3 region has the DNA TGTGCCAGCGGTCCAAGGGTTGGTGAAAAACTGTTTTTT. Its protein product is CASGPRVGEKLFF.

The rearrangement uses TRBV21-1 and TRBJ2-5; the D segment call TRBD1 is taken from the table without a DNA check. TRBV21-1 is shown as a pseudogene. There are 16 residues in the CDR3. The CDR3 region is CASSKDRGPYQETQYF. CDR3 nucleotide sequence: TGTGCCAGCAGCAAAGACAGGGGACCGTACCAAGAGACCCAGTACTTC.

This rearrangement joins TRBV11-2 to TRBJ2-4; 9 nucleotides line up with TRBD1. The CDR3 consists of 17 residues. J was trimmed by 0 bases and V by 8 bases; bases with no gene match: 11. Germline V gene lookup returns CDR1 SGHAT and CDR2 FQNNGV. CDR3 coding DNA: TGTGCCAGCGGCATCGGGACAGGGCCACTAGCCAAAAACATTCAGTACTTC. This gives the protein CASGIGTGPLAKNIQYF.

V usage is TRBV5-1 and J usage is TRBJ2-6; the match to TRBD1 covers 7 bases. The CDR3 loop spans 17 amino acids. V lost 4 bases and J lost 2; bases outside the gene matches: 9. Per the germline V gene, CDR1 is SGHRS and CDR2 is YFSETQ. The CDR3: CASSLTGAGAGANVLTF. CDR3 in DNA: TGCGCCAGCAGCCTAACAGGGGCCGGGGCTGGGGCCAACGTCCTGACTTTC.

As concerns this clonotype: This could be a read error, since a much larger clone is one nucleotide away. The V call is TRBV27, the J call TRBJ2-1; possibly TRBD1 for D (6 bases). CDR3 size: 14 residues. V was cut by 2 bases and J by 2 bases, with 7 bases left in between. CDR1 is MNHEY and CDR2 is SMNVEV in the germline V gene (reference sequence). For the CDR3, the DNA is TGTGCCAGCAGTTTAAGGACAGCCTACAATGAGCAGTTCTTC. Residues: CASSLRTAYNEQFF.

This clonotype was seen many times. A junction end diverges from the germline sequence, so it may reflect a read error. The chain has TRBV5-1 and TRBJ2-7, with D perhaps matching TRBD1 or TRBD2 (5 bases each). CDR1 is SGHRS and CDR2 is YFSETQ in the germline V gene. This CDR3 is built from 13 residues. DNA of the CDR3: TGTGCCAGCAGCTTAGGGGACCTTTACGAGCAGTACTTC. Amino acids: CASSLGDLYEQYF.

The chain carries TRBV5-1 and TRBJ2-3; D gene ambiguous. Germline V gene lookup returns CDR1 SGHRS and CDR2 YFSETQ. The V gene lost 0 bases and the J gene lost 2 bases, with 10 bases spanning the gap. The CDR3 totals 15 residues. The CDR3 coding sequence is TGCGCCAGCAGCTTGGGTGCTCTCCCCACAGATACGCAGTATTTT. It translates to CASSLGALPTDTQYF.

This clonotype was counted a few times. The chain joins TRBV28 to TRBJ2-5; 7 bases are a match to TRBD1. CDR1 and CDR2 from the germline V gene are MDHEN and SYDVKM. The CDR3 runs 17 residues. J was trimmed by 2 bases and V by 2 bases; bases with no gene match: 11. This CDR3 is CASSLIGTDPSQETQYF. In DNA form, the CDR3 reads TGTGCCAGCAGTTTAATAGGGACAGATCCATCTCAAGAGACCCAGTACTTC.

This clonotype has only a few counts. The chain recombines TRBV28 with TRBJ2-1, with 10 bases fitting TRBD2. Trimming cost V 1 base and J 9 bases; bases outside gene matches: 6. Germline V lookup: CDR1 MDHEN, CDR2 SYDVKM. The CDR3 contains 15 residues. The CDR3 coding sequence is TGTGCCAGCAGTTTATCAGCGGGGGGGCAGAGTGAGCAGTTCTTC. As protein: CASSLSAGGQSEQFF.

This chain's CDR3 is CASSYWTGLYGYTF. As DNA, the CDR3 is TGTGCCAGCAGCTACTGGACAGGGCTGTATGGCTACACCTTC. The V gene is TRBV7-2, the J gene TRBJ1-2, with TRBD1 matching 8 bases. This CDR3 contains 14 residues. Germline values: CDR1 SGHTA, CDR2 FQGNSA. V trimming: 4 bases; J trimming: 5 bases; junction bases outside the gene matches: 6.

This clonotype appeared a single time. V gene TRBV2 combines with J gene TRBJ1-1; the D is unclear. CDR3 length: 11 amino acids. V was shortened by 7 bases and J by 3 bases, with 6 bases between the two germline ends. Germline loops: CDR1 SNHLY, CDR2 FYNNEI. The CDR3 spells CASNRYTEAFF. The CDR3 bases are TGTGCCAGCAACCGGTACACTGAAGCTTTCTTT.

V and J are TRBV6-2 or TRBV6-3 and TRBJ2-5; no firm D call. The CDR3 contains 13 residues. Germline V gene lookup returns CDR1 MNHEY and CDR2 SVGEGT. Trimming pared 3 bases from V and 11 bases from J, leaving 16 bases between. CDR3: CASSYQSPYEQYF. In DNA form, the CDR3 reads TGTGCCAGCAGTTATCAAAGCCCCTATGAGCAGTACTTC.

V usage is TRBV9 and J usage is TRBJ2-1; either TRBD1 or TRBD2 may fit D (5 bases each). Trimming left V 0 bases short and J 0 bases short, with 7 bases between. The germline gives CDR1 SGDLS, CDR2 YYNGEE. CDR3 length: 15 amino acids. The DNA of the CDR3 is TGTGCCAGCAGCGTAGTGGGGGTCTCCTACAATGAGCAGTTCTTC. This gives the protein CASSVVGVSYNEQFF.

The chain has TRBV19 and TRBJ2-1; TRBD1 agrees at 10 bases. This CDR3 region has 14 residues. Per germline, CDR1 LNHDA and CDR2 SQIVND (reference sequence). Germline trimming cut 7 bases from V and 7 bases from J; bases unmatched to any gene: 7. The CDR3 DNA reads TGTGCCAGTAAGACAGGGGGCATGGGGAATGAGCAGTTCTTC. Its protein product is CASKTGGMGNEQFF.

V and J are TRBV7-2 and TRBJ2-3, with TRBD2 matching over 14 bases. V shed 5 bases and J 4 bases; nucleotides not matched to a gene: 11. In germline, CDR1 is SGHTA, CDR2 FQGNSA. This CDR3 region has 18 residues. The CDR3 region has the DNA TGTGCCAGCAGCCTCAGACTAGCGGGGGGGCCCGGGTCAGATACGCAGTATTTT. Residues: CASSLRLAGGPGSDTQYF.

The chain's CDR3 is CASSSAGGSADTQYF. The CDR3 nucleotides are TGTGCCAGCAGTTCTGCGGGGGGGTCGGCAGATACGCAGTATTTT. The gene calls are TRBV2 and TRBJ2-3; TRBD2 matches 9 bases. Per the germline V gene, CDR1 is SNHLY and CDR2 is FYNNEI. The CDR3 has 15 amino acids. V dropped 5 bases and J dropped 4; count of bases not matched to a gene: 7.

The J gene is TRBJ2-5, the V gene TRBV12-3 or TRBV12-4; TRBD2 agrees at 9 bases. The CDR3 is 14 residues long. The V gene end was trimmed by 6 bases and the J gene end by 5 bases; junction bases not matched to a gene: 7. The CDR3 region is CASRLGTSPETQYF. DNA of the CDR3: TGTGCCAGCAGACTTGGGACTAGCCCTGAGACCCAGTACTTC.

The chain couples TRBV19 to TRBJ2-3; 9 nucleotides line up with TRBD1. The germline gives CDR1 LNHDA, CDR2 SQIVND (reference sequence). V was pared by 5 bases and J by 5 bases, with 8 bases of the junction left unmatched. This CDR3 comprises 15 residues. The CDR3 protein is CASSAAGQGLDTQYF. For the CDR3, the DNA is TGTGCCAGTAGTGCCGCCGGACAGGGGTTAGATACGCAGTATTTT.

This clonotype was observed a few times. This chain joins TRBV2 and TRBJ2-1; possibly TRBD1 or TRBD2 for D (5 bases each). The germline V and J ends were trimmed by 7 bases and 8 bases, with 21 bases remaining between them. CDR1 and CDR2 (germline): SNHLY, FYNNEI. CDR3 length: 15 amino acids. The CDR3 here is CASNGGRGPGYEQFF. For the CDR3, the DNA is TGTGCCAGCAACGGAGGAAGGGGTCCCGGCTATGAGCAGTTCTTC.

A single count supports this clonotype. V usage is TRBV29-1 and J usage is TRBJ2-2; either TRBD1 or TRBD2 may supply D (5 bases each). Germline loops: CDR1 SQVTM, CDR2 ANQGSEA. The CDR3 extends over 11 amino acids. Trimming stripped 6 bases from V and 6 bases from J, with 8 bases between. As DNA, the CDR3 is TGCAGCGTGGGGGACCCCGGGGAGCTGTTTTTT. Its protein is CSVGDPGELFF.

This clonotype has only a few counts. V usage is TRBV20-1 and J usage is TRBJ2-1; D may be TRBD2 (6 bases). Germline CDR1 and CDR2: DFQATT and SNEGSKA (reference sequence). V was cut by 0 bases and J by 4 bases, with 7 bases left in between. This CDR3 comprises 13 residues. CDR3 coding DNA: TGCAGTGCTAGAGAAGGGACTTACAATGAGCAGTTCTTC. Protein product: CSAREGTYNEQFF.

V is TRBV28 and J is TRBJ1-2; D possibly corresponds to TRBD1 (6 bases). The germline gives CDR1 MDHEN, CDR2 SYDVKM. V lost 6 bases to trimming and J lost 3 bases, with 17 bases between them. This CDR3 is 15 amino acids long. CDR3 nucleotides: TGTGCCAGCAGGGTGTCAGGGGAGGGGGACTATGGCTACACCTTC. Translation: CASRVSGEGDYGYTF.

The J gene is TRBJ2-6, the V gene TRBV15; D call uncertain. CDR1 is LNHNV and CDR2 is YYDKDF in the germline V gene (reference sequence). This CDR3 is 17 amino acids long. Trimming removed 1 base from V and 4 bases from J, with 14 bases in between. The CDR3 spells CATSRGDRLSGANVLTF. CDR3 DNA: TGTGCCACCAGCAGAGGAGACCGTCTTTCCGGGGCCAACGTCCTGACTTTC.

CDR3 DNA: TGTGCCAGTAGCCTCCCCCGGGACGGGACAGGGGCTAATTCACCCCTCCACTTT. Its protein product is CASSLPRDGTGANSPLHF. V and J are TRBV6-1 and TRBJ1-6, with TRBD1 matching over 10 bases. Per germline, CDR1 MNHNS and CDR2 SASEGT. The trim removed 9 bases at V and 6 bases at J, leaving 17 bases unmatched. The CDR3 has 18 residues.

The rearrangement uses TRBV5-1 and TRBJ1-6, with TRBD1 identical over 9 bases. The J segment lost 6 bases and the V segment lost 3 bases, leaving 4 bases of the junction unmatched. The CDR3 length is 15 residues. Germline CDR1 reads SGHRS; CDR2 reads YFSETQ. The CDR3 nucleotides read TGCGCCAGCAGCTCCCTGGACAGGGGTAATTCACCCCTCCACTTT. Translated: CASSSLDRGNSPLHF.